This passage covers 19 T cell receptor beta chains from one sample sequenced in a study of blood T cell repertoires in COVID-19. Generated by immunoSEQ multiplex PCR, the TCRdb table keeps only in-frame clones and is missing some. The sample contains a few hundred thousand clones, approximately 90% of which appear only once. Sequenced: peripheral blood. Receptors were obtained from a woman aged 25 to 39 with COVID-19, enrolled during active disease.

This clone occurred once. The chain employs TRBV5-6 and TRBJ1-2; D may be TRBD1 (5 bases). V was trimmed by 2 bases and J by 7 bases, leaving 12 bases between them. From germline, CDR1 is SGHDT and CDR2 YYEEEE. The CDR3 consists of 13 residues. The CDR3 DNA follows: TGTGCCAGCAGCTTTATCGGGAGGGGTGGCTACACCTTC. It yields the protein CASSFIGRGGYTF.

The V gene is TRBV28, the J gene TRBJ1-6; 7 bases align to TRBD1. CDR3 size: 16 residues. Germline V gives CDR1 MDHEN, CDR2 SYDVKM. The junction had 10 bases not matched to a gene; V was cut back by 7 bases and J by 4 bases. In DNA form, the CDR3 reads TGTGCCAGCACCCGGGGGGGACAGCCGTATAATTCACCCCTCCACTTT. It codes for CASTRGGQPYNSPLHF.

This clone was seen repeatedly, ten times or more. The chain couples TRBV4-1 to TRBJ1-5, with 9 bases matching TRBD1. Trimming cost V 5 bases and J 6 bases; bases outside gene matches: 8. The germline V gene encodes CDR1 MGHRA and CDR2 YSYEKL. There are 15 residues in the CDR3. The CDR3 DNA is TGCGCCAGCAGCAAAACTACAGGGGGCTTTCAGCCCCAGCATTTT. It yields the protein CASSKTTGGFQPQHF.

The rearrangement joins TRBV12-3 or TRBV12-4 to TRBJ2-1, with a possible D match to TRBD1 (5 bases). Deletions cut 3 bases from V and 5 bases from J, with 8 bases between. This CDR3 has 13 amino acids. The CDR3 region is CASSFNRNNEQFF. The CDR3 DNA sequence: TGTGCCAGCAGTTTTAACAGGAACAATGAGCAGTTCTTC.

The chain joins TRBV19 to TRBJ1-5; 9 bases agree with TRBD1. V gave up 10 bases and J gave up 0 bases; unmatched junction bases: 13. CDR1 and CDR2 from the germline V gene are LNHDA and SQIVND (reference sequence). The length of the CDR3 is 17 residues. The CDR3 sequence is CATRDRVRENSNQPQHF. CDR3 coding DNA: TGTGCCACCAGGGACAGGGTACGGGAAAATAGCAATCAGCCCCAGCATTTT. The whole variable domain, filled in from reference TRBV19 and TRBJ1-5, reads DGGITQSPKYLFRKEGQNVTLSCEQNLNHDAMYWYRQDPGQGLRLIYYSQIVNDFQKGDIAEGYSVSREKKESFPLTVTSAQKNPTAFYLCATRDRVRENSNQPQHFGDGTRLSIL.

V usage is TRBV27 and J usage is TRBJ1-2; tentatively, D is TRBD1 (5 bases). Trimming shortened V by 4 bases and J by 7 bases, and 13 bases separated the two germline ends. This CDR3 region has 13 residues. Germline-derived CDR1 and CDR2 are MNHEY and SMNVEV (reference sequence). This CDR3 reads CASSYPGLSGYTF. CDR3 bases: TGTGCCAGCAGTTACCCAGGGCTAAGTGGCTACACCTTC.

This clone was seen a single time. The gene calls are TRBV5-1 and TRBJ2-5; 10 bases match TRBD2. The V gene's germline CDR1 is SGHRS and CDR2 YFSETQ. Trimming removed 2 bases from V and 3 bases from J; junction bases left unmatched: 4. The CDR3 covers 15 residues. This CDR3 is CASSLAGGREETQYF. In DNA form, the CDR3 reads TGCGCCAGCAGCTTAGCGGGAGGGCGTGAAGAGACCCAGTACTTC. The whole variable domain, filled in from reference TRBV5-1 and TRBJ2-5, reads KAGVTQTPRYLIKTRGQQVTLSCSPISGHRSVSWYQQTPGQGLQFLFEYFSETQRNKGNFPGRFSGRQFSNSRSEMNVSTLELGDSALYLCASSLAGGREETQYFGPGTRLLVL.

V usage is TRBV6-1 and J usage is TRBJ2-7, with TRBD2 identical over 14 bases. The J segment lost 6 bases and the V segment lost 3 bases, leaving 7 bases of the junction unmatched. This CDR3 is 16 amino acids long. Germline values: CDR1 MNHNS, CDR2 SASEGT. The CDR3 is CASSDGGLAGVGEQYF. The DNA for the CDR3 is TGTGCCAGCAGTGACGGGGGACTAGCGGGAGTAGGCGAGCAGTACTTC.

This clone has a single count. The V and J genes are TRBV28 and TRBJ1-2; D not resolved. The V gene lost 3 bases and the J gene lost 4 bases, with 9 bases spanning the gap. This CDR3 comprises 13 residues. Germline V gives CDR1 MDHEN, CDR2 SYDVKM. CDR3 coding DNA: TGTGCCAGCAGTTTTAAAACAGTCTATGGCTACACCTTC. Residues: CASSFKTVYGYTF.

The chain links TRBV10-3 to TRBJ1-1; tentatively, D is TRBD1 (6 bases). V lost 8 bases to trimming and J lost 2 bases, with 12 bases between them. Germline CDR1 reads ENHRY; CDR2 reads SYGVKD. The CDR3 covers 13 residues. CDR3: CAISTGKNTEAFF. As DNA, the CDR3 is TGTGCCATCTCGACAGGCAAAAACACTGAAGCTTTCTTT.

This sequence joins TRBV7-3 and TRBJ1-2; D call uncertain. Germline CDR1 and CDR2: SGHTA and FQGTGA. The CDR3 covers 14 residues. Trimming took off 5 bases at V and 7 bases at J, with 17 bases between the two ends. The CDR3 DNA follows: TGTGCCAGCAGCATTGGGCCCTTTCGTTCTGGCTACACCTTC. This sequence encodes CASSIGPFRSGYTF.

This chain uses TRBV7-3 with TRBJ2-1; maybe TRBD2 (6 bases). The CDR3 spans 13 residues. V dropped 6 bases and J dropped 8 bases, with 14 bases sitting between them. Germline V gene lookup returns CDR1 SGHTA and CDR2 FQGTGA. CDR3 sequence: CASSSGSLDEQFF. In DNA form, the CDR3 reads TGTGCCAGCAGTTCCGGGAGTCTGGATGAGCAGTTCTTC. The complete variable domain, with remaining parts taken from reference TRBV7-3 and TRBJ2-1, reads GAGVSQTPSNKVTEKGKYVELRCDPISGHTALYWYRQSLGQGPEFLIYFQGTGAADDSGLPNDRFFAVRPEGSVSTLKIQRTERGDSAVYLCASSSGSLDEQFFGPGTRLTVL.

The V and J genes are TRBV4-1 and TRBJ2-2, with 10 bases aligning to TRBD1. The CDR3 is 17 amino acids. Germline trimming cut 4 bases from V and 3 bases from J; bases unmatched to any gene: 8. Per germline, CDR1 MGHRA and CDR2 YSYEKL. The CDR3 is CASSRQTGGADTGELFF. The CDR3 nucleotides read TGCGCCAGCAGCCGCCAGACAGGGGGCGCCGACACCGGGGAGCTGTTTTTT.

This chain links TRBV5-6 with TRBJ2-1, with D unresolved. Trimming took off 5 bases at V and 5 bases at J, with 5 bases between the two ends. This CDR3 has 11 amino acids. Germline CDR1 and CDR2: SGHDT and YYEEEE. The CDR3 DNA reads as TGTGCCAGCAGGACTGACAATGAGCAGTTCTTC. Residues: CASRTDNEQFF.

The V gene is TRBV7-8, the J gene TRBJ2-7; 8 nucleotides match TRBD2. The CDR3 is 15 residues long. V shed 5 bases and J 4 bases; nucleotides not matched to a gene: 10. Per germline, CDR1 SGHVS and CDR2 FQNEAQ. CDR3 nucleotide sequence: TGTGCCAGCAGCCCTCCCGGGGCTAGCGGGTACGAGCAGTACTTC. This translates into CASSPPGASGYEQYF.

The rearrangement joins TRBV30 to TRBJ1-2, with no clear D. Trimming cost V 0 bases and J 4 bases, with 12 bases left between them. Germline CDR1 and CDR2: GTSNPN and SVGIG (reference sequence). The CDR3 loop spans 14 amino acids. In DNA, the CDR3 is TGTGCCTGGAGTGTACAGACGATACTCTATGGCTACACCTTC. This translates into CAWSVQTILYGYTF.

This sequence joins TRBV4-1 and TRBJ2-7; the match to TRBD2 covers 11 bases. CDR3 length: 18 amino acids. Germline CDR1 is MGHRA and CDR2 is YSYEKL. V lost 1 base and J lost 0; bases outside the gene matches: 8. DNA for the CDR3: TGCGCCAGCAGCCAAGCCCTAGCGGGAGGCCGGAGCTCCTACGAGCAGTACTTC. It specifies CASSQALAGGRSSYEQYF.

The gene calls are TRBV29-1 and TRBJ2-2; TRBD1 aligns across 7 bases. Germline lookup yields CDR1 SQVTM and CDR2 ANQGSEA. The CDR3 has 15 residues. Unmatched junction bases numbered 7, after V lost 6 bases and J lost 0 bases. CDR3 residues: CSVPRGQTNTGELFF. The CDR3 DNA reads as TGCAGCGTCCCCCGGGGACAGACGAACACCGGGGAGCTGTTTTTT.

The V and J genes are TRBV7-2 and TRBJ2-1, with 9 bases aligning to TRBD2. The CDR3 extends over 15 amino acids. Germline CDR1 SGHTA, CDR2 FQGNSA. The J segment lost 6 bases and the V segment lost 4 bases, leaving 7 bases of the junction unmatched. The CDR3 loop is CASSSWGTSFNEQFF. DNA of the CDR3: TGTGCCAGCAGCTCCTGGGGGACTAGCTTCAATGAGCAGTTCTTC.